Presented here are 30 T cell receptor beta chains from one specimen sequenced in a study of cytomegalovirus exposure and HLA in healthy donors. PCR was performed using 60 Vbeta and 13 Jbeta primers. Repertoires were generated with immunoSEQ multiplex PCR, while TCRdb's copy carries only in-frame clones and drops some. The sample yields approximately 190,000 clones, more than 75% seen once. Sequenced input: PBMCs. The receptors originated from a woman under 30 in good health and CMV-seronegative.

This rearrangement joins TRBV29-1 to TRBJ1-2; 10 bases fit TRBD1. The CDR3 runs 14 residues. The germline V gene encodes CDR1 SQVTM and CDR2 ANQGSEA. The junction had 4 bases not matched to a gene; V was cut back by 2 bases and J by 4 bases. CDR3 nucleotides: TGCAGCGTTGAATTCCGGACAGGGGGCTATGGCTACACCTTC. Its protein product is CSVEFRTGGYGYTF.

V and J are TRBV2 and TRBJ2-1, with 10 bases identical to TRBD2. After removal of 4 bases from V and 7 bases from J, the junction contained 10 bases not matched to a gene. The V gene's germline CDR1 is SNHLY and CDR2 FYNNEI. The CDR3 loop spans 16 amino acids. Written as DNA, the CDR3 is TGTGCCAGCAGTGCGACGCTAGCGGGGGTGAGGAATGAGCAGTTCTTC. Its translation: CASSATLAGVRNEQFF.

The gene calls are TRBV5-5 and TRBJ2-2; D is unresolved. V lost 1 base and J 10 bases, leaving 8 bases between the germline ends. The CDR3 runs 12 residues. CDR1 is SGHKS, CDR2 YYEKEE, per germline (reference sequence). CDR3 residues: CASSLMGVELFF. The CDR3 DNA follows: TGTGCCAGCAGCTTGATGGGCGTGGAGCTGTTTTTT.

The rearrangement links TRBV27 to TRBJ2-2, with D possibly being TRBD1 (6 bases). This CDR3 spans 14 amino acids. Deletions cut 6 bases from V and 1 base from J, with 9 bases between. Germline assignment: CDR1 MNHEY and CDR2 SMNVEV (reference sequence). DNA for the CDR3: TGTGCCAGCAGGAGCAGGGGGAACACCGGGGAGCTGTTTTTT. Translating gives CASRSRGNTGELFF.

J is TRBJ1-5 and V is TRBV5-1; the match to TRBD1 covers 9 bases. The CDR3 loop spans 13 amino acids. V lost 4 bases and J lost 6; bases outside the gene matches: 2. From germline, CDR1 is SGHRS and CDR2 YFSETQ. CDR3 protein: CASSVDRGQPQHF. The CDR3 DNA reads as TGCGCCAGCAGCGTGGACAGGGGTCAGCCCCAGCATTTT.

V and J are TRBV19 and TRBJ1-1; 8 positions agree with TRBD1. The germline V gene encodes CDR1 LNHDA and CDR2 SQIVND (reference sequence). Unmatched junction bases numbered 4, after V lost 3 bases and J lost 1 base. This CDR3 has 15 residues. CDR3: CASSIPDRGNTEAFF. CDR3 sequence (DNA): TGTGCCAGTAGTATCCCCGACAGGGGGAACACTGAAGCTTTCTTT.

The chain links TRBV27 to TRBJ1-2; a possible D gene is TRBD1 (6 bases). The CDR3 loop spans 13 amino acids. CDR1 MNHEY and CDR2 SMNVEV come from the germline V gene (reference sequence). V shed 3 bases and J shed 7 bases, with 12 bases lying between them. CDR3 sequence: CASSLRGEGGYTF. Here the CDR3 DNA reads TGTGCCAGCAGTTTGAGGGGGGAGGGTGGCTACACCTTC.

The chain combines TRBV19 with TRBJ2-2, with TRBD1 matching over 7 bases. From germline, CDR1 is LNHDA and CDR2 SQIVND (reference sequence). The trim removed 5 bases at V and 1 base at J, leaving 4 bases unmatched. The CDR3 is 15 residues long. The CDR3 nucleotides read TGTGCCAGTAGTGGACAGGTTTTGAACACCGGGGAGCTGTTTTTT. This sequence encodes CASSGQVLNTGELFF.

This clone showed up just once. The germline gene is not matched at one end of the junction; a read error may be the cause. The chain has TRBV7-9 and TRBJ2-7; TRBD1 agrees at 9 bases. The CDR3 is 12 residues long. CDR1 is SEHNR, CDR2 FQNEAQ, per germline (reference sequence). The CDR3 bases are TGTTCCAGCAGCCGGACAGGGGACGAGCAGTACTTC. This translates into CSSSRTGDEQYF.

The CDR3, as DNA: TGTGCCAGCAGTTACCAGGCCCCAGATGAGCAGTTCTTC. The encoded protein is CASSYQAPDEQFF. This chain joins TRBV6-6 and TRBJ2-1; no clear D gene. Germline V gene data show CDR1 as MNHNY and CDR2 as SVGAGI (reference sequence). The CDR3 runs 13 residues. V lost 2 bases and J lost 8, with 10 bases in between.

This rearrangement joins TRBV5-1 to TRBJ1-2; D remains ambiguous. The CDR3 is 14 residues long. The germline V and J ends were trimmed by 0 bases and 6 bases, with 12 bases remaining between them. CDR1 SGHRS and CDR2 YFSETQ come from the germline V gene. The CDR3 here is CASSLDLGGNGYTF. In DNA form, the CDR3 reads TGCGCCAGCAGCTTGGATTTGGGAGGCAATGGCTACACCTTC.

The V and J genes are TRBV29-1 and TRBJ2-3, with TRBD2 matching over 9 bases. The CDR3 has 14 residues. The junction had 5 bases not matched to a gene; V was cut back by 7 bases and J by 0 bases. CDR1 and CDR2 from the germline V gene are SQVTM and ANQGSEA. The CDR3 coding sequence is TGCAGCGCTAGCGGGGAATTAAGCACAGATACGCAGTATTTT. Protein: CSASGELSTDTQYF.

The genes are TRBV18 and TRBJ2-7; no reliable D call. CDR3 length: 13 residues. Trimming took off 0 bases at V and 3 bases at J, with 6 bases between the two ends. Germline V gives CDR1 KGHSH, CDR2 LQKENI. The chain's CDR3 is CASSPPAIYEQYF. The CDR3 DNA reads TGTGCCAGCTCACCACCGGCAATCTACGAGCAGTACTTC. The complete variable domain, with remaining parts taken from reference TRBV18 and TRBJ2-7, reads NAGVMQNPRHLVRRRGQEARLRCSPMKGHSHVYWYRQLPEEGLKFMVYLQKENIIDESGMPKERFSAEFPKEGPSILRIQQVVRGDSAAYFCASSPPAIYEQYFGPGTRLTVT.

The chain combines TRBV5-1 with TRBJ2-7, with 7 bases identical to TRBD1. The CDR3 consists of 14 residues. The germline V gene encodes CDR1 SGHRS and CDR2 YFSETQ. Trimming took 0 bases from V and 2 from J; bases not matched to a gene: 2. Written as DNA, the CDR3 is TGCGCCAGCAGCTTGGAGGGACAGCCCTACGAGCAGTACTTC. Protein sequence: CASSLEGQPYEQYF.

J is TRBJ2-1 and V is TRBV18, with TRBD1 matching over 7 bases. This CDR3 has 15 amino acids. With V trimmed by 2 bases and J by 7 bases, 8 bases remained unmatched. Per the germline V gene, CDR1 is KGHSH and CDR2 is LQKENI. The CDR3 sequence is CASSPSLQQGNEQFF. CDR3 nucleotides: TGTGCCAGCTCACCAAGTCTACAACAGGGGAATGAGCAGTTCTTC.

The CDR3 sequence is CASSEAGHTDTQYF. DNA of the CDR3: TGTGCCAGCAGTGAGGCGGGGCACACAGATACGCAGTATTTT. The gene calls are TRBV6-4 and TRBJ2-3; possibly TRBD2 for D (6 bases). The CDR3 has 14 amino acids. From germline, CDR1 is MRHNA and CDR2 SNTAGT. The V and J ends lost 3 bases and 2 bases respectively, with 9 bases between them.

CDR3 amino acids: CASSFQGTGDTGELFF. The CDR3 DNA sequence: TGTGCCAGCAGTTTCCAGGGGACAGGGGACACCGGGGAGCTGTTTTTT. This sequence joins TRBV6-5 and TRBJ2-2; 10 bases match TRBD1. Germline V gives CDR1 MNHEY, CDR2 SVGAGI. This CDR3 region has 16 residues. V lost 4 bases and J lost 3; bases outside the gene matches: 5.

The chain combines TRBV30 with TRBJ2-7; 11 bases agree with TRBD2. CDR1 and CDR2 from the germline V gene are GTSNPN and SVGIG (reference sequence). V was clipped by 4 bases and J by 0 bases; unmatched bases: 8. The CDR3 consists of 16 residues. CDR3 nucleotide sequence: TGTGCCTGGACCCCGAGGACTAGCGGGCTCTCCTACGAGCAGTACTTC. Translated, it gives CAWTPRTSGLSYEQYF.

The rearrangement links TRBV6-4 to TRBJ1-5, with D hard to call. Germline V gene data show CDR1 as MRHNA and CDR2 as SNTAGT. The CDR3 loop spans 13 amino acids. Trimming stripped 3 bases from V and 7 bases from J, with 10 bases between. Written as DNA, the CDR3 is TGTGCCAGCAGTGAGACGGGATCCCAGCCCCAGCATTTT. It specifies CASSETGSQPQHF.

This sequence joins TRBV29-1 and TRBJ2-1, with D perhaps TRBD2 (5 bases). The germline V gene encodes CDR1 SQVTM and CDR2 ANQGSEA. Between the trimmed V and J ends, which lost 3 bases and 4 bases, there was a span of 10 bases. CDR3 length: 13 residues. The CDR3 spells CSVEQTRYNEQFF. The CDR3 nucleotides read TGCAGCGTTGAGCAAACTAGGTACAATGAGCAGTTCTTC.

This sequence joins TRBV6-5 and TRBJ2-7, with 7 bases fitting TRBD1. From germline, CDR1 is MNHEY and CDR2 SVGAGI. V was pared by 5 bases and J by 2 bases, with 3 bases of the junction left unmatched. CDR3 length: 13 residues. The CDR3 DNA sequence: TGTGCCAGCAGTGAGGGACAGACCTACGAGCAGTACTTC. This translates into CASSEGQTYEQYF.

The chain uses TRBV6-4 and TRBJ1-1; 7 positions agree with TRBD1. This CDR3 spans 14 amino acids. Per the germline V gene, CDR1 is MRHNA and CDR2 is SNTAGT. Trimming at V came to 4 bases and at J to 6 bases, leaving 8 bases not matched to a gene. In DNA form, the CDR3 reads TGTGCCAGCAGTGGCGGTCAGGGGGGCTCTGAAGCTTTCTTT. It is translated as CASSGGQGGSEAFF.

The chain has TRBV25-1 and TRBJ1-2, with D maybe TRBD1 (6 bases). V lost 3 bases to trimming and J lost 7 bases, with 12 bases between them. The CDR3 runs to 13 residues. Germline V gene data show CDR1 as MGHDK and CDR2 as SYGVNS. CDR3 bases: TGTGCCAGCAGTGATGGGGGCTTCTCTGGCTACACCTTC. Protein sequence: CASSDGGFSGYTF.

The chain recombines TRBV2 with TRBJ2-6; D is possibly TRBD1 (6 bases). Trimming shortened V by 3 bases and J by 0 bases, and 15 bases separated the two germline ends. CDR1 is SNHLY, CDR2 FYNNEI, per germline. The CDR3 is 18 residues long. The CDR3 coding sequence is TGTGCCAGCAGTGAGCATGGGGACATTACCTCTGGGGCCAACGTCCTGACTTTC. Its translation: CASSEHGDITSGANVLTF.

This chain joins TRBV18 and TRBJ2-1; maybe TRBD1 (5 bases). Per germline, CDR1 KGHSH and CDR2 LQKENI. This CDR3 comprises 16 residues. Trimming cost V 2 bases and J 0 bases, with 11 bases left between them. The DNA of the CDR3 is TGTGCCAGCTCACCAGACCAGGGCATCTCCTACAATGAGCAGTTCTTC. The encoded protein is CASSPDQGISYNEQFF.

V is TRBV2 and J is TRBJ1-4; D is unclear. CDR3 size: 15 residues. CDR1 SNHLY and CDR2 FYNNEI come from the germline V gene. The germline V and J ends were trimmed by 1 base and 8 bases, with 14 bases remaining between them. The CDR3 sequence is CASSEEDPPGEKLFF. The CDR3 DNA is TGTGCCAGCAGTGAAGAGGACCCCCCGGGGGAAAAACTGTTTTTT.

The chain joins TRBV5-1 to TRBJ2-2, with TRBD1 matching 7 bases. Germline loops: CDR1 SGHRS, CDR2 YFSETQ. The CDR3 has 16 amino acids. The trim removed 3 bases at V and 0 bases at J, leaving 5 bases unmatched. The CDR3 sequence: CASSSHRGSNTGELFF. In nucleotides, the CDR3 is TGCGCCAGCAGCTCCCACAGGGGCTCGAACACCGGGGAGCTGTTTTTT.

This clone appeared a single time. The chain combines TRBV5-8 with TRBJ1-4, with 8 bases fitting TRBD1. V trimming: 6 bases; J trimming: 6 bases; junction bases outside the gene matches: 7. Germline assignment: CDR1 SGHTS and CDR2 YDEGEE. The CDR3 is made up of 14 amino acids. CDR3 region: CASNPWDRHEKLFF. The CDR3 nucleotides are TGTGCCAGCAACCCTTGGGACAGGCATGAAAAACTGTTTTTT.

This chain uses TRBV5-4 with TRBJ2-5, with 8 bases fitting TRBD2. This CDR3 comprises 15 residues. The germline V gene has CDR1 SGHNT and CDR2 YYREEE (reference sequence). Trimming cost V 1 base and J 5 bases; bases outside gene matches: 7. The CDR3 region is CASSLNGGAGETQYF. CDR3 DNA sequence: TGTGCCAGCAGCTTGAACGGGGGGGCAGGGGAGACCCAGTACTTC.

The chain carries TRBV29-1 and TRBJ1-2, with TRBD1 identical over 11 bases. The ends lost 0 bases at V and 4 bases at J; junction bases unmatched: 7. From germline, CDR1 is SQVTM and CDR2 ANQGSEA. The CDR3 has 16 amino acids. In DNA form, the CDR3 reads TGCAGCGTTGAAGAGTGGGACAGGGGGAATTCCTATGGCTACACCTTC. It specifies CSVEEWDRGNSYGYTF.